The T cell receptor (beta chain) described here comes from a study of PD-L1 blockade in urothelial cancer. The junction had 8 bases not matched to a gene; V was cut back by 3 bases and J by 6 bases. The CDR3 totals 16 residues. Per germline, CDR1 LNHNV and CDR2 YYDKDF (reference sequence). Here immunoSEQ multiplex PCR was the method, and the copy in TCRdb shows in-frame clones only, minus some. The sample yields around 38,000 clones, 80% to 90% seen once. Documented time point: peripheral blood 6 weeks after treatment start. The receptor was isolated from a man aged 55 to 70 with urothelial cancer. V gene TRBV15 combines with J gene TRBJ1-5; 10 bases align to TRBD1. The starting material was PBMCs, obtained around atezolizumab (anti-PD-L1) treatment. CDR3 region: CATSSRQGAFTQPQHF. CDR3 bases: TGTGCCACCAGCAGCCGACAGGGGGCCTTCACTCAGCCCCAGCATTTT.